The 21 T cell receptor beta chains reported below all come from one sample, sequenced in a study of CD8 T cells in Susac syndrome. Random hexamers were used to reverse transcribe about 0.5 to 1 ug of RNA. TCRdb processed the immunoSEQ multiplex PCR reads anew with MiXCR; each CDR3 protein has one entry. Of 200,000 to 300,000 distinct CDR3 sequences listed, almost 97% are singletons. Source material: CD4+ T cells from PBMCs. The origin of the receptors is a human donor with Susac syndrome.

This sequence joins TRBV5-1 and TRBJ2-5; tentative D call: TRBD1 (5 bases). CDR3 size: 13 residues. Germline CDR1 is SGHRS and CDR2 is YFSETQ. The V end lost 1 base, the J end lost 5 bases, and 9 bases lay between the germline ends. CDR3 DNA: TGCGCCAGCAGCTTGAGGGGATTGGAGACCCAGTACTTC. Its translation: CASSLRGLETQYF.

The V call is TRBV29-1, the J call TRBJ2-1; D is unresolved. The germline gives CDR1 SQVTM, CDR2 ANQGSEA. The length of the CDR3 is 12 residues. The CDR3 loop reads CSDKEGYNEQFF. The CDR3 region has the DNA TGCAGTGATAAGGAAGGGTACAATGAGCAGTTCTTC.

V gene TRBV3-1 combines with J gene TRBJ1-2; a weak D match, TRBD1 (6 bases). The CDR3 extends over 15 amino acids. CDR1 is LGHDT and CDR2 is YNNKEL in the germline V gene (reference sequence). The germline V and J ends were trimmed by 3 bases and 3 bases, with 14 bases remaining between them. The CDR3 region is CASSHGATGDYGYTF. The DNA of the CDR3 is TGTGCCAGCAGCCATGGTGCGACAGGAGACTATGGCTACACCTTC.

The chain combines TRBV7-8 with TRBJ2-6, with TRBD2 as a possible D gene (7 bases). The germline V gene encodes CDR1 SGHVS and CDR2 FQNEAQ. The CDR3 consists of 17 residues. Trimming removed 3 bases at V and 0 bases at J, with 12 bases between. CDR3 DNA sequence: TGTGCCAGCAGCTTGGGGGGGCACATCTCTGGGGCCAACGTCCTGACTTTC. It yields the protein CASSLGGHISGANVLTF.

The chain uses TRBV29-1 and TRBJ2-1; TRBD1 might be the D (5 bases). The CDR3 consists of 17 residues. V was shortened by 1 base and J by 0 bases, with 16 bases between the two germline ends. In germline, CDR1 is SQVTM, CDR2 ANQGSEA. In nucleotides, the CDR3 is TGCAGCGTTGAAGTACGGGTAGGGGCGGACTCCTACAATGAGCAGTTCTTC. It translates to CSVEVRVGADSYNEQFF.

V gene TRBV27 combines with J gene TRBJ2-2; D is ambiguous. The CDR3 has 13 amino acids. Trimming removed 6 bases at V and 4 bases at J, with 9 bases between. Per the germline V gene, CDR1 is MNHEY and CDR2 is SMNVEV (reference sequence). The CDR3 sequence is CASRPDSTGELFF. CDR3 sequence (DNA): TGTGCCAGCAGACCAGATTCCACCGGGGAGCTGTTTTTT.

This chain connects TRBV5-1 to TRBJ2-1, with 9 bases aligning to TRBD1. Germline CDR1 SGHRS, CDR2 YFSETQ. V lost 0 bases and J lost 6; bases outside the gene matches: 4. CDR3 length equals 15 residues. The CDR3 sequence: CASSLGGTGFNEQFF. The CDR3 DNA sequence: TGCGCCAGCAGCTTGGGGGGGACAGGGTTCAATGAGCAGTTCTTC.

This chain joins TRBV6-1 and TRBJ2-6; 7 nucleotides match TRBD1. The CDR3 contains 17 residues. V shed 6 bases, J shed 0 bases, and the junction held 8 bases outside the gene matches. Germline V CDR1 and CDR2: MNHNS, SASEGT. The CDR3 spells CASRPQTGLSGANVLTF. The DNA of the CDR3 is TGTGCCAGCAGGCCACAGACAGGGCTCTCTGGGGCCAACGTCCTGACTTTC.

The V and J genes are TRBV23-1 and TRBJ1-2; 7 bases align to TRBD1. TRBV23-1 is placed among ORFs of uncertain function. With V trimmed by 6 bases and J by 6 bases, 19 bases remained unmatched. This CDR3 has 17 residues. CDR3 coding DNA: TGCGCCAGCAGCTACATCCCGCGTAACCGCCAGGGGGATGGCTACACCTTC. This encodes CASSYIPRNRQGDGYTF.

J is TRBJ1-5 and V is TRBV21-1. TRBV21-1 corresponds to a pseudogene. The CDR3 is 17 amino acids. In nucleotides, the CDR3 is TGTGCCAGCAGCAAAGACCGGGGAGGGCTTAGCAATCAGCCCCAGCATTTT. It specifies CASSKDRGGLSNQPQHF.

The table lists this clonotype with a count of one. The rearrangement links TRBV28 to TRBJ1-2; 10 positions agree with TRBD1. The junction had 4 bases not matched to a gene; V was cut back by 5 bases and J by 4 bases. From germline, CDR1 is MDHEN and CDR2 SYDVKM. The CDR3 has 14 amino acids. The CDR3 is CASSGGQGRYGYTF. CDR3 DNA: TGTGCCAGCAGTGGGGGACAGGGGCGCTATGGCTACACCTTC.

The chain joins TRBV11-2 to TRBJ2-7; TRBD1 aligns across 8 bases. CDR1 SGHAT and CDR2 FQNNGV come from the germline V gene. After removal of 2 bases from V and 2 bases from J, the junction contained 2 bases not matched to a gene. The CDR3 loop spans 14 amino acids. The DNA for the CDR3 is TGTGCCAGCAGCTTACAGGGGGCGCCCTACGAGCAGTACTTC. Translation gives CASSLQGAPYEQYF.

The V gene is TRBV3-1, the J gene TRBJ1-5; D uncertain. This CDR3 contains 14 residues. Trimming cost V 1 base and J 6 bases, with 10 bases left between them. Looked up from germline, CDR1 is LGHDT and CDR2 is YNNKEL (reference sequence). The CDR3 DNA follows: TGTGCCAGCAGCCAAGGTGAGGGCGGTCAGCCCCAGCATTTT. Translated, it gives CASSQGEGGQPQHF.

The chain has TRBV29-1 and TRBJ2-2, with TRBD1 as a possible D gene (6 bases). Germline V gene sequence: CDR1 SQVTM, CDR2 ANQGSEA. This CDR3 region has 13 residues. The V gene lost 3 bases and the J gene lost 3 bases, with 8 bases spanning the gap. In DNA, the CDR3 is TGCAGCGTTGACCAGGGGCACACCGGGGAGCTGTTTTTT. It translates to CSVDQGHTGELFF.

The V call is TRBV6-1, the J call TRBJ1-1; TRBD1 agrees at 7 bases. The CDR3 spans 16 residues. The ends lost 6 bases at V and 4 bases at J; junction bases unmatched: 14. CDR1 MNHNS and CDR2 SASEGT come from the germline V gene. Here the CDR3 DNA reads TGTGCCAGCAGAAAACAGGGGTTGGGTCGAAGCACTGAAGCTTTCTTT. Amino acid sequence: CASRKQGLGRSTEAFF.

The V gene is TRBV9, the J gene TRBJ2-2; 12 bases are a match to TRBD2. CDR3 length: 22 amino acids. Germline lookup yields CDR1 SGDLS and CDR2 YYNGEE. J was trimmed by 3 bases and V by 2 bases; bases with no gene match: 20. CDR3 nucleotides: TGTGCCAGCAGCGTGCCGGGAAGACTAGCGGGAGAGTTGTCGGTTGACACCGGGGAGCTGTTTTTT. Its translation is CASSVPGRLAGELSVDTGELFF.

This sequence joins TRBV11-2 and TRBJ2-1; 8 positions match TRBD1. Germline CDR1 is SGHAT and CDR2 is FQNNGV. Trimming took 2 bases from V and 5 from J; bases not matched to a gene: 8. The CDR3 loop spans 16 amino acids. This chain's CDR3 is CASSLQPGQVHNEQFF. The CDR3 DNA follows: TGTGCCAGCAGCTTACAACCGGGACAGGTCCACAATGAGCAGTTCTTC.

The CDR3 region is CASSQVSRLSYNEQFF. The DNA of the CDR3 is TGCGCCAGCAGCCAAGTGAGCCGTCTCTCCTACAATGAGCAGTTCTTC. This chain uses TRBV4-1 with TRBJ2-1; the D is unclear. CDR1 MGHRA and CDR2 YSYEKL come from the germline V gene. Deletions cut 1 base from V and 0 bases from J, with 10 bases between. The CDR3 has 16 amino acids.

This clonotype was counted a single time. This sequence joins TRBV20-1 and TRBJ2-1; 8 nucleotides align to TRBD2. V shed 3 bases, J shed 0 bases, and the junction held 7 bases outside the gene matches. Germline loops: CDR1 DFQATT, CDR2 SNEGSKA (reference sequence). The CDR3 contains 16 residues. For the CDR3, the DNA is TGCAGTGCTAGTAAGACTAGCGCCATCTCCTACAATGAGCAGTTCTTC. Protein: CSASKTSAISYNEQFF.

The chain recombines TRBV15 with TRBJ2-3; the D gene is possibly TRBD2 (6 bases). Between the trimmed V and J ends, which lost 1 base and 4 bases, there was a span of 9 bases. The CDR3 runs to 14 residues. CDR1 and CDR2 from the germline V gene are LNHNV and YYDKDF (reference sequence). DNA of the CDR3: TGTGCCACCAGCAGAGGATCGGGAGCAGATACGCAGTATTTT. Encoded protein: CATSRGSGADTQYF. Filled out from reference TRBV15 and TRBJ2-3, the complete variable domain reads DAMVIQNPRYQVTQFGKPVTLSCSQTLNHNVMYWYQQKSSQAPKLLFHYYDKDFNNEADTPDNFQSRRPNTSFCFLDIRSPGLGDTAMYLCATSRGSGADTQYFGPGTRLTVL.

This chain links TRBV18 with TRBJ2-6, with D perhaps matching TRBD2 (5 bases). The CDR3 loop spans 18 amino acids. Germline CDR1 is KGHSH and CDR2 is LQKENI. The V end lost 6 bases, the J end lost 1 base, and 19 bases lay between the germline ends. CDR3 DNA: TGTGCCAGCTCGACTACCAGCAGTATCTCGTCTGGGGCCAACGTCCTGACTTTC. It is translated as CASSTTSSISSGANVLTF.